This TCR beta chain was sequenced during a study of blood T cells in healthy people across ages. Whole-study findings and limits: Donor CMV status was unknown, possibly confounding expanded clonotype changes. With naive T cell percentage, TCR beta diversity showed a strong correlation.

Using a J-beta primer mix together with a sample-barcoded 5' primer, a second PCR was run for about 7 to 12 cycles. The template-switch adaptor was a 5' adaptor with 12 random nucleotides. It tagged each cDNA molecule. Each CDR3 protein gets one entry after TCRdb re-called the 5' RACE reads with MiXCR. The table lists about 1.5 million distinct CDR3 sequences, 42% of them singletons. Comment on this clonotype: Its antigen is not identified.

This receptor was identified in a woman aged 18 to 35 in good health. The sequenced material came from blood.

The CDR3 DNA is TGCAGTGCAGATCGGACAGGGAGGAACAATGAGCGGTACTTC. This codes for CSADRTGRNNERYF. The J gene is TRBJ2-5, the V gene TRBV20-1, with TRBD1 identical over 8 bases. The CDR3 contains 14 residues. CDR1 is DFQATT and CDR2 is SNEGSKA in the germline V gene (reference sequence). J lost 13 bases, V lost 6 bases, and 19 bases had no gene match.